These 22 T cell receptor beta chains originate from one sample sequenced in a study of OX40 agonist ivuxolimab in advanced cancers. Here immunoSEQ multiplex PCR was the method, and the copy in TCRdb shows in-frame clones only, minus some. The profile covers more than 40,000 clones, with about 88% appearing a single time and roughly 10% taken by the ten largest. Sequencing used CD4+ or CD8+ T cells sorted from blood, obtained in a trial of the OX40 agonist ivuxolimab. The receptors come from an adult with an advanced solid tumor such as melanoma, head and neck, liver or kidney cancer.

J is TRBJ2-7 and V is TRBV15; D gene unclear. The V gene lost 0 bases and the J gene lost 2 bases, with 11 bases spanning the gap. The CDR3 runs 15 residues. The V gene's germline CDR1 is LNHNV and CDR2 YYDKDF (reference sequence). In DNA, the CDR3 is TGTGCCACCAGCAGAGATTTGACAAACACCTACGAGCAGTACTTC. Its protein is CATSRDLTNTYEQYF. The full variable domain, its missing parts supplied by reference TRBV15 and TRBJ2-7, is DAMVIQNPRYQVTQFGKPVTLSCSQTLNHNVMYWYQQKSSQAPKLLFHYYDKDFNNEADTPDNFQSRRPNTSFCFLDIRSPGLGDTAMYLCATSRDLTNTYEQYFGPGTRLTVT.

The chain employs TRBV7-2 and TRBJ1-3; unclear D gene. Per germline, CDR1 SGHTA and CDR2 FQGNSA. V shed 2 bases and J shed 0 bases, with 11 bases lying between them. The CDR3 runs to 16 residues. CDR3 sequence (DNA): TGTGCCAGCAGCTTAATTCACGTAACCTCTGGAAACACCATATATTTT. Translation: CASSLIHVTSGNTIYF.

The CDR3 DNA reads TGTGCCAGCAGTGAATTGGTGGGGTGGCAGGGGGACTACGAGCAGTACTTC. Amino acids: CASSELVGWQGDYEQYF. V gene TRBV6-1 combines with J gene TRBJ2-7; TRBD1 matches at 7 bases. V dropped 2 bases and J dropped 3; count of bases not matched to a gene: 13. The germline CDR1 and CDR2 sequences are MNHNS and SASEGT. The CDR3 is 17 amino acids.

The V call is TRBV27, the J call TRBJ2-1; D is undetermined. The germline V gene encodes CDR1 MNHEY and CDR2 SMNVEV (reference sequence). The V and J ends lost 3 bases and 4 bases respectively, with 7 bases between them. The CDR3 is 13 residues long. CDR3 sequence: CASSFGRYNEQFF. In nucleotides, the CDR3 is TGTGCCAGCAGTTTTGGGCGGTACAATGAGCAGTTCTTC.

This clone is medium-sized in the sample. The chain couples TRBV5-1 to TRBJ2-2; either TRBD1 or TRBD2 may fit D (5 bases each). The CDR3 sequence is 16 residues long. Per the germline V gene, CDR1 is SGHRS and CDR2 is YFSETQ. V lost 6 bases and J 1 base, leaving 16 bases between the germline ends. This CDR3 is CASIGDPGVNTGELFF. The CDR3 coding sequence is TGCGCCAGCATAGGGGACCCCGGGGTGAACACCGGGGAGCTGTTTTTT.

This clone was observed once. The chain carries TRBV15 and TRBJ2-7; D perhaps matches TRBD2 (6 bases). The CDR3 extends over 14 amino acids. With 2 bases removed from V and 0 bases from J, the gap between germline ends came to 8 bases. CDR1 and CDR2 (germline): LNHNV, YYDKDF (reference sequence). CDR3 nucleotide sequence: TGTGCCACCAGCAGATCCGGGAGCTCCTACGAGCAGTACTTC. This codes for CATSRSGSSYEQYF. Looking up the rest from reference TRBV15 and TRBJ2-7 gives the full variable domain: DAMVIQNPRYQVTQFGKPVTLSCSQTLNHNVMYWYQQKSSQAPKLLFHYYDKDFNNEADTPDNFQSRRPNTSFCFLDIRSPGLGDTAMYLCATSRSGSSYEQYFGPGTRLTVT.

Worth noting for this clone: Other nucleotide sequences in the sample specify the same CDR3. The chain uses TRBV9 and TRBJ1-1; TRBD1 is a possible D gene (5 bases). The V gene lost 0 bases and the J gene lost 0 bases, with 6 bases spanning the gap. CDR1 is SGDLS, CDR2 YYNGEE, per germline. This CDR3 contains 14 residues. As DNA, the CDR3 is TGTGCCAGCAGCGTAGGACAGATGAACACTGAAGCTTTCTTT. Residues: CASSVGQMNTEAFF.

CDR3 protein: CASSRGRNTEAFF. CDR3 nucleotide sequence: TGTGCCAGCAGCAGGGGGCGGAACACTGAAGCTTTCTTT. The rearrangement links TRBV27 to TRBJ1-1; 8 nucleotides match TRBD1. J was trimmed by 1 base and V by 6 bases; bases with no gene match: 1. This CDR3 region has 13 residues. Germline CDR1 is MNHEY and CDR2 is SMNVEV (reference sequence).

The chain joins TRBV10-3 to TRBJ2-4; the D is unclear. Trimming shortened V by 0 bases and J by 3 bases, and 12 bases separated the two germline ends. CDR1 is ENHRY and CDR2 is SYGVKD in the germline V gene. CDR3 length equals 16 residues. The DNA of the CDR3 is TGTGCCATCAGTGAGTCGTCCCAACGAGGCAAAAACATTCAGTACTTC. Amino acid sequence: CAISESSQRGKNIQYF.

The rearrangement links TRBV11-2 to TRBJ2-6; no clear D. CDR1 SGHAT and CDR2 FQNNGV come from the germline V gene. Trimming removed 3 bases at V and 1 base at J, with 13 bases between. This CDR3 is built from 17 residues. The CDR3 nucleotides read TGTGCCAGCAGCTTTTTCCGACGGCAGTCTGGGGCCAACGTCCTGACTTTC. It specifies CASSFFRRQSGANVLTF.

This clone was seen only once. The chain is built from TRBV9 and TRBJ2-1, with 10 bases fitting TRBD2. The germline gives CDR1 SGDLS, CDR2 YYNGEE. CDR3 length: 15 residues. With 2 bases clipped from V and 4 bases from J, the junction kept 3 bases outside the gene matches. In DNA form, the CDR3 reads TGTGCCAGCAGCGTCCTAGCGGGAGAGTACAATGAGCAGTTCTTC. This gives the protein CASSVLAGEYNEQFF.

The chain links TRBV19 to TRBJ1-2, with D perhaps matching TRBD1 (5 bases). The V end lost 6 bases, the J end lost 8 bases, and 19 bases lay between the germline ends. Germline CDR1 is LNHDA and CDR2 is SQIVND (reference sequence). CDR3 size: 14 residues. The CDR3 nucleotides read TGTGCCAGTAGGCCGGGACGGAGTCCCAAGGGCTACACCTTC. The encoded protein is CASRPGRSPKGYTF.

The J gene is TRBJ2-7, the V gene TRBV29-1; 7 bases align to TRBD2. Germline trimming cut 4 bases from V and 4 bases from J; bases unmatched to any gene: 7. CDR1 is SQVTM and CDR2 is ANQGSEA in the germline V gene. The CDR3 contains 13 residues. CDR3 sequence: CSVASGIPYEQYF. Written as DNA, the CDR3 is TGCAGCGTTGCAAGCGGGATACCTTACGAGCAGTACTTC.

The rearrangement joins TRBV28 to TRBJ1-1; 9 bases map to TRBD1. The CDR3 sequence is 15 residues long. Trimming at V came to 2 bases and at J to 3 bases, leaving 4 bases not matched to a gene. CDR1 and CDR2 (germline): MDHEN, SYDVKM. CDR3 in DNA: TGTGCCAGCAGTTTAAGCGGGACAGGGTACACTGAAGCTTTCTTT. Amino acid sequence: CASSLSGTGYTEAFF.

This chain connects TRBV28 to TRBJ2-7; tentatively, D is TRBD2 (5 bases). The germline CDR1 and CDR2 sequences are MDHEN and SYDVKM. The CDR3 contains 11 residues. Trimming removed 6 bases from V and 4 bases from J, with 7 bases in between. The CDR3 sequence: CASSEGYEQYF. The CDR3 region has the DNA TGTGCCAGCAGCGAGGGTTACGAGCAGTACTTC.

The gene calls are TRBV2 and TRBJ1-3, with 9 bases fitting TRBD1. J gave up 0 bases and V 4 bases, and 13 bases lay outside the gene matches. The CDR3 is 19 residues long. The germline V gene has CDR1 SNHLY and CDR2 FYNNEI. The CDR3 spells CASSGPPHRGPNSGNTIYF. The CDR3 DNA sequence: TGTGCCAGCAGTGGGCCCCCACACAGGGGGCCTAACTCTGGAAACACCATATATTTT.

In DNA form, the CDR3 reads TGTGCCAGCAGTTCCCGTTCGGGGCTTAGCTACACCTTC. It specifies CASSSRSGLSYTF. This chain uses TRBV28 with TRBJ1-2, with D maybe TRBD1 (5 bases). The CDR3 consists of 13 residues. Trimming removed 4 bases from V and 9 bases from J, with 15 bases in between. Germline-derived CDR1 and CDR2 are MDHEN and SYDVKM.

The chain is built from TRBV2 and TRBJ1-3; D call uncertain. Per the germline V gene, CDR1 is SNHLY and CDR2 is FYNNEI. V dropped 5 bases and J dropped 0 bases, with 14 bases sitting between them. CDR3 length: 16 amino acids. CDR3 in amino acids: CASSPYTRISGNTIYF. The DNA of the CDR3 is TGTGCCAGCAGTCCCTATACACGGATCTCTGGAAACACCATATATTTT.

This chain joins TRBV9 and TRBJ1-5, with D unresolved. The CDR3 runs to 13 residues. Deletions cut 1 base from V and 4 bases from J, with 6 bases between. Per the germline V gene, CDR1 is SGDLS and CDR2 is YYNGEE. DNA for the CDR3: TGTGCCAGCAGCGTATCGGGGAATCAGCCCCAGCATTTT. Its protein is CASSVSGNQPQHF.

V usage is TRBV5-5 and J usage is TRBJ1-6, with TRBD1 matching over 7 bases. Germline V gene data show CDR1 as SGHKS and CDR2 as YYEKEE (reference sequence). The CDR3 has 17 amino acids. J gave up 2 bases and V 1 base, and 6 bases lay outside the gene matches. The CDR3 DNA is TGTGCCAGCAGCTTGTTGAGGACAGGCCCCTATAATTCACCCCTCCACTTT. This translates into CASSLLRTGPYNSPLHF. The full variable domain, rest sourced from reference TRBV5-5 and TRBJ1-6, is DAGVTQSPTHLIKTRGQQVTLRCSPISGHKSVSWYQQVLGQGPQFIFQYYEKEERGRGNFPDRFSARQFPNYSSELNVNALLLGDSALYLCASSLLRTGPYNSPLHFGNGTRLTVT.

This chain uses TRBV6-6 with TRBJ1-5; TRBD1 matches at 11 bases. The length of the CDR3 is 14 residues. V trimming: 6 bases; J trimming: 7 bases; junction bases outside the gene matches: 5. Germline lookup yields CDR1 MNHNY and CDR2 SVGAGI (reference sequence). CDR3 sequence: CASRTGTGGQPQHF. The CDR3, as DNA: TGTGCCAGCAGGACCGGGACAGGGGGACAGCCCCAGCATTTT.

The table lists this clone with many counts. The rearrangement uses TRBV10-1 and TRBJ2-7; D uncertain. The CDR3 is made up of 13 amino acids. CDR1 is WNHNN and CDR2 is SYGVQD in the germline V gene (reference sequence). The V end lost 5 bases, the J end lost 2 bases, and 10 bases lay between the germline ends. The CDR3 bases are TGCGCCAGCAGTTTTGGGGAAGCCTACGAGCAGTACTTC. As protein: CASSFGEAYEQYF.